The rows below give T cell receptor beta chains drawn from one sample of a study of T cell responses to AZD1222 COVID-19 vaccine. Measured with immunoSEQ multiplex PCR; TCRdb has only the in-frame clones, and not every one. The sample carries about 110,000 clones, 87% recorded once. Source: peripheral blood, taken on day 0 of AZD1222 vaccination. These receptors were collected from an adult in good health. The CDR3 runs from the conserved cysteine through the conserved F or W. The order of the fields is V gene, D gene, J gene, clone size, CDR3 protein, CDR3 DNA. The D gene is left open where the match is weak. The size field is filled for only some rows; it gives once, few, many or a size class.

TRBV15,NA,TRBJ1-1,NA,CATNYDRDIQRAFF,TGTGCCACTAACTACGACCGGGACATCCAAAGAGCTTTCTTT
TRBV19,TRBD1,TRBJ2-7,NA,CASSMGGTGFGEQYF,TGTGCCAGTAGTATGGGCGGGACAGGGTTCGGCGAGCAGTACTTC
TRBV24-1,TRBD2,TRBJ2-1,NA,CATSGTTSVPSYNEQFF,TGTGCCACCAGTGGAACCACTAGCGTACCCTCCTACAATGAGCAGTTCTTC
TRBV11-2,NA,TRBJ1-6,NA,CASSTRRANSPLHF,TGTGCCAGCAGCACTAGGAGAGCTAATTCACCCCTCCACTTT
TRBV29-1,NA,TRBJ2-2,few,CSVRPDGESTGELFF,TGCAGCGTTCGTCCTGACGGGGAGAGCACCGGGGAGCTGTTTTTT
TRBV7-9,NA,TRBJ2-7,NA,CASSPSGAGSHEQYF,TGTGCCAGCAGCCCCTCGGGGGCCGGTAGCCACGAGCAGTACTTC
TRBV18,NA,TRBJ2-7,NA,CASSPPSLAGEQYF,TGTGCCAGCTCACCACCGAGCTTGGCCGGAGAGCAGTACTTC
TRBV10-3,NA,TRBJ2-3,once,CAISAGTVTDTQYF,TGTGCCATCAGCGCGGGTACAGTCACAGATACGCAGTATTTT
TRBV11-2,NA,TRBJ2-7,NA,CASSFRGAGSYEQYF,TGTGCCAGCAGCTTCCGGGGTGCGGGGAGCTACGAGCAGTACTTC
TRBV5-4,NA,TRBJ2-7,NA,CASSSLNYEQYF,TGTGCCAGCAGCTCTCTTAACTACGAGCAGTACTTC
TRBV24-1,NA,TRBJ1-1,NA,CAARGQGGTEAFF,TGTGCCGCCCGCGGGCAGGGAGGCACTGAAGCTTTCTTT
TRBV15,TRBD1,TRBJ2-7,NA,CATSGRTGPYEQYF,TGTGCCACCAGCGGACGGACAGGGCCCTACGAGCAGTACTTC
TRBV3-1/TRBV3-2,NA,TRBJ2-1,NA,CASSLLSRGNEQFF,TGTGCCAGCAGCCTCCTGTCACGAGGGAATGAGCAGTTCTTC
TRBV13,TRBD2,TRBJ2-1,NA,CASSLVPSGTGEQFF,TGTGCCAGCAGCTTAGTTCCTAGCGGGACCGGAGAGCAGTTCTTC
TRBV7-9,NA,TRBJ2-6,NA,CASSLAASGANVLTF,TGTGCCAGCAGCTTAGCAGCCTCTGGGGCCAACGTCCTGACTTTC
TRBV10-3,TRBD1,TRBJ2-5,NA,CAISEWDRLEETQYF,TGTGCCATCAGTGAGTGGGACAGGCTCGAGGAGACCCAGTACTTC
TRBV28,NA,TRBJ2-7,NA,CASTTGRFREQYF,TGTGCCAGTACGACAGGGAGGTTTAGGGAGCAGTACTTC
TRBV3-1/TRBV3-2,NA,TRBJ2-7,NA,CASSREAGAHYEQYF,TGTGCCAGCAGCCGCGAGGCAGGTGCCCACTACGAGCAGTACTTC
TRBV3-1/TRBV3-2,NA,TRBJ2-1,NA,CASSQGARTGGYEQFF,TGTGCCAGCAGCCAAGGGGCTAGGACCGGTGGTTATGAGCAGTTCTTC
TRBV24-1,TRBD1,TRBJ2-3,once,CATSDLGQGRTDTQYF,TGTGCCACCAGTGATTTGGGACAGGGGAGGACAGATACGCAGTATTTT
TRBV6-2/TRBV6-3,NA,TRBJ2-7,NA,CASSYLAMLYEQYF,TGTGCCAGCAGTTACCTAGCGATGCTATACGAGCAGTACTTC
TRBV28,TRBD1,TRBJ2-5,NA,CASGLTGITGETQYF,TGTGCCAGCGGCTTGACAGGGATTACGGGTGAGACCCAGTACTTC
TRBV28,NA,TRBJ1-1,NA,CASSLPRITEAFF,TGTGCCAGCAGTTTGCCGCGCATTACTGAAGCTTTCTTT
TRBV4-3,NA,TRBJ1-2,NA,CASSQRLDTNYGYTF,TGCGCCAGCAGCCAGCGCCTGGACACTAACTATGGCTACACCTTC
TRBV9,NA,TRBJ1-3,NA,CASSEEGRSSGNTIYF,TGTGCCAGCAGCGAGGAAGGACGGAGCTCTGGAAACACCATATATTTT
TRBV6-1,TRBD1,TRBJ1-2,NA,CASSETRTGYGYTF,TGTGCCAGCAGTGAAACCCGGACAGGCTATGGCTACACCTTC
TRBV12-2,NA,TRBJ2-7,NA,CASRSPTQNNGGSYEQYF,TGTGCAAGTCGCTCCCCAACCCAGAACAACGGGGGCTCCTACGAGCAGTACTTC
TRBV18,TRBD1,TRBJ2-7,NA,CASSPTTGDYEQYF,TGTGCCAGCTCTCCAACGACAGGGGACTACGAGCAGTACTTC
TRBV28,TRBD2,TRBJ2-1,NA,CASTDGGYNEQFF,TGTGCCAGCACCGACGGGGGGTACAATGAGCAGTTCTTC
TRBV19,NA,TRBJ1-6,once,CASSIISRGTYNSPLHF,TGTGCCAGTAGTATCATCAGCAGGGGTACCTATAATTCACCCCTCCACTTT
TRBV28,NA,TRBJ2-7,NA,CASSLGGPQYEQYF,TGTGCCAGCAGTTTGGGGGGGCCCCAATACGAGCAGTACTTC
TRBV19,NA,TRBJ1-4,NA,CASTASGPTNEKLFF,TGTGCCAGTACCGCCTCAGGGCCGACTAATGAAAAACTGTTTTTT
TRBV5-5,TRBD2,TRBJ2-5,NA,CASSLLLGGVETQYF,TGTGCCAGCAGCTTGCTTCTCGGGGGGGTGGAGACCCAGTACTTC
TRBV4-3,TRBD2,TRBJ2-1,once,CASSQDLAAGGYNEQFF,TGCGCCAGCAGCCAAGATCTAGCAGCGGGGGGTTACAATGAGCAGTTCTTC
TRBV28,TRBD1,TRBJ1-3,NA,CASRSPGGHTIYF,TGTGCCAGCCGGTCCCCAGGGGGGCACACCATATATTTT
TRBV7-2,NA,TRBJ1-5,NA,CASSFTGGGNQPQHF,TGTGCCAGCAGCTTCACCGGGGGTGGCAATCAGCCCCAGCATTTT
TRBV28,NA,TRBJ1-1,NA,CASSWRETEAFF,TGTGCCAGCAGTTGGAGAGAAACTGAAGCTTTCTTT
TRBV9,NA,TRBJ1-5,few,CASSVGGQINQPQHF,TGTGCCAGCAGCGTAGGTGGACAGATCAATCAGCCCCAGCATTTT
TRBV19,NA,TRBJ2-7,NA,CASSPPQPEQYF,TGTGCCAGTAGCCCCCCGCAACCAGAGCAGTACTTC
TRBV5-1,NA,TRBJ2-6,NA,CASKLGTGANVLTF,TGCGCCAGCAAACTAGGGACTGGGGCCAACGTCCTGACTTTC
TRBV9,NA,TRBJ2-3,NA,CASSVGSWGVTDTQYF,TGTGCCAGCAGCGTAGGGTCCTGGGGGGTCACAGATACGCAGTATTTT
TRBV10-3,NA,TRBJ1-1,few,CAISVNGDTEAFF,TGTGCCATCAGTGTTAATGGGGACACTGAAGCTTTCTTT
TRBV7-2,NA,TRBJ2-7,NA,CASSLDTYEQYF,TGTGCCAGCAGCCTCGACACGTACGAGCAGTACTTC
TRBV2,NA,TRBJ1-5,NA,CASTRVGQPQHF,TGTGCCAGCACCAGGGTGGGACAGCCCCAGCATTTT
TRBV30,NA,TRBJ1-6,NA,CAWSLSSYNSPLHF,TGTGCCTGGAGTCTGAGCTCCTATAATTCACCCCTCCACTTT
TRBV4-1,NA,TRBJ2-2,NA,CASSLPLGGELFF,TGCGCCAGCAGCCTCCCCCTCGGCGGGGAGCTGTTTTTT